This passage covers 6 T cell receptor beta chains from one sample sequenced in a study of OX40 agonist ivuxolimab in advanced cancers. This table comes from immunoSEQ multiplex PCR, and its TCRdb copy is limited to in-frame clones, with some not included. In the table there are fewer than 100,000 clones, around 82% of which are singletons. Sample: CD4+ or CD8+ T cells sorted from blood, taken in a trial of the OX40 agonist ivuxolimab. These receptors all stem from an adult with an advanced solid tumor such as melanoma, head and neck, liver or kidney cancer.

V and J are TRBV5-1 and TRBJ1-1; TRBD1 might be the D (5 bases). V was trimmed by 1 base and J by 1 base, leaving 11 bases between them. The germline gives CDR1 SGHRS, CDR2 YFSETQ. The CDR3 runs 15 residues. CDR3 coding DNA: TGCGCCAGCAGCTTGATTTCTGGGGCGAACACTGAAGCTTTCTTT. This translates into CASSLISGANTEAFF.

V is TRBV11-2 and J is TRBJ1-2; D is uncertain. CDR1 and CDR2 (germline): SGHAT, FQNNGV. The V end was cut by 5 bases, the J end by 1 base, with 17 bases between. The CDR3 extends over 16 amino acids. CDR3 sequence (DNA): TGTGCCAGCAGCCCAGTGGCGGGAGTACTTAACTATGGCTACACCTTC. Translated, it gives CASSPVAGVLNYGYTF.

This chain links TRBV28 with TRBJ2-7, with 9 nucleotides matching TRBD1. The ends lost 5 bases at V and 5 bases at J; junction bases unmatched: 10. Germline CDR1 reads MDHEN; CDR2 reads SYDVKM. This CDR3 comprises 15 residues. In DNA form, the CDR3 reads TGTGCCAGCAGTAGCTTGGGGACAGGGAGACACGAGCAGTACTTC. Translating gives CASSSLGTGRHEQYF. Using reference TRBV28 and TRBJ2-7 for the parts outside the CDR3, the full variable domain is DVKVTQSSRYLVKRTGEKVFLECVQDMDHENMFWYRQDPGLGLRLIYFSYDVKMKEKGDIPEGYSVSREKKERFSLILESASTNQTSMYLCASSSLGTGRHEQYFGPGTRLTVT.

The V gene is TRBV6-6, the J gene TRBJ1-1; D uncertain. The CDR3 spans 12 residues. V lost 2 bases and J lost 5, with 6 bases in between. Germline CDR1 is MNHNY and CDR2 is SVGAGI (reference sequence). CDR3: CASSYGGTEAFF. The CDR3 DNA reads as TGTGCCAGCAGTTACGGAGGAACTGAAGCTTTCTTT.

The J gene is TRBJ1-1, the V gene TRBV11-1; 9 bases match TRBD1. The length of the CDR3 is 15 residues. Germline trimming cut 5 bases from V and 3 bases from J; bases unmatched to any gene: 7. CDR1 SGHAT and CDR2 FQDESV come from the germline V gene (reference sequence). The CDR3 sequence: CASSTGQGKYTEAFF. The CDR3 DNA is TGTGCCAGCAGCACTGGACAGGGGAAATACACTGAAGCTTTCTTT.

CDR3 in amino acids: CASSTDQASTDTQYF. CDR3 nucleotide sequence: TGTGCCAGCTCAACGGATCAGGCGAGCACAGATACGCAGTATTTT. The chain recombines TRBV18 with TRBJ2-3; no clear D. Germline-derived CDR1 and CDR2 are KGHSH and LQKENI. This CDR3 has 15 residues. V lost 5 bases to trimming and J lost 0 bases, with 12 bases between them.